Ten or more counts support the clone carrying this TCR beta chain. These data are taken from a study of neurological immune-mediated disorders. The germline V gene encodes CDR1 LGHNA and CDR2 YNFKEQ. The CDR3 runs 18 residues. With 0 bases clipped from V and 9 bases from J, the junction kept 11 bases outside the gene matches. A 10-nucleotide random UMI tagged transcripts in template-switch 5'RACE cDNA synthesis. Using its own MiXCR run on the 5' RACE reads, TCRdb lists one record per CDR3 protein. The table lists approximately 65,000 distinct CDR3 sequences, approximately 4.1% of them singletons. The sequenced sample was PBMCs. This chain uses TRBV4-2 with TRBJ2-1, with 13 nucleotides matching TRBD2. The clonotype comes from a man aged 45 to 65 with multiple sclerosis. The CDR3 coding sequence is TGTGCCAGCAGCCAAGACCGGATTACTAGCGGGGGGGCCGGTGAGCAGTTCTTC. Translation gives CASSQDRITSGGAGEQFF.